What follows describes a single T cell receptor beta chain. Its specificity is not known. TCRdb recomputed calls from the 5' RACE reads with MiXCR, one row per CDR3 protein. The sample has 200,000 to 250,000 distinct CDR3 sequences; 16% are singletons. The sample originates from a study of T-cell memory formation after mild COVID-19. The study's findings and limits: Largely, contracting CD4+ clones fell within CM and EM, and contracting CD8+ clones within EMRA.

The CDR3 loop spans 15 amino acids. The V gene's germline CDR1 is MDHEN and CDR2 SYDVKM. Trimming removed 3 bases from V and 1 base from J; junction bases left unmatched: 4. The chain is built from TRBV28 and TRBJ2-7; TRBD2 matches at 9 bases. Sequencing used PBMCs or a T cell subset sorted from them (not recorded which). The source is a man aged 18 to 29 who had mild COVID-19 (a few samples of this study predate the infection). Cell type and time point are not known. The CDR3: CASSLPSGGSYEQYV. CDR3 bases: TGTGCCAGCAGTTTGCCCAGCGGGGGGTCCTACGAGCAGTACGTC.